This entry describes one T cell receptor (beta chain). The source of the sample is a study of blood T cell repertoires in COVID-19. Overall study: Specimens from acute and convalescent COVID-19 originated in the United States, Italy and Spain. Sources were T cells, B-cell-depleted T cells, or PBMCs; the material itself was cDNA or gDNA.

Trimming stripped 5 bases from V and 4 bases from J, with 25 bases between. The V gene's germline CDR1 is SGHTA and CDR2 FQGNSA. There are 18 residues in the CDR3. Methods used by the authors: Reference gene primer amplification in the assay estimated nucleated cell counts. Data came from immunoSEQ multiplex PCR; TCRdb stores just in-frame clones and leaves some out. D and trimming come from the DNA, and the V and J calls and clone size come from that table. The sample has about 220,000 clones, around 87% seen once. The chain links TRBV7-2 to TRBJ2-3; D is possibly TRBD1 (6 bases). Material for sequencing was peripheral blood. This TCR came from a young woman who had recovered from COVID-19. CDR3 sequence (DNA): TGTGCCAGCAGCCCGAGGGGGATGAGGGGGTCCCTCCCAGATACGCAGTATTTT. This gives the protein CASSPRGMRGSLPDTQYF.